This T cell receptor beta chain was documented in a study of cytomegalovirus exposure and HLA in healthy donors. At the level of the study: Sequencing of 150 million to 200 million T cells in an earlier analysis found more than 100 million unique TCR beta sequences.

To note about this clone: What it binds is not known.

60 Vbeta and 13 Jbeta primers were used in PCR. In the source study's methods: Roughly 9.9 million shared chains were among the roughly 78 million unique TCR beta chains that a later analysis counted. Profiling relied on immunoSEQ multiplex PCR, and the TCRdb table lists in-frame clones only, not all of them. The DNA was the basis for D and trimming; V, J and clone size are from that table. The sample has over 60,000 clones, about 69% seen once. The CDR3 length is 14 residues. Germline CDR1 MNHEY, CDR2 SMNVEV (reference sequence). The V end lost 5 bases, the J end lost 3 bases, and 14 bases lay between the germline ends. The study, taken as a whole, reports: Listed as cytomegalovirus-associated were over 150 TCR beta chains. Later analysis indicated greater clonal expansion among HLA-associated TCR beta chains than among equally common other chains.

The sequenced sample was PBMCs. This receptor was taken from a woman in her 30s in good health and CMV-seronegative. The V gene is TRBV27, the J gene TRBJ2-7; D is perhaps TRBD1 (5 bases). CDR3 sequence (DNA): TGTGCCAGCAGTCAACGGACACATCTCTACGAGCAGTACGTC. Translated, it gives CASSQRTHLYEQYV.